This record concerns one T cell receptor beta chain sequence. Its antigen is currently unknown. Measured with immunoSEQ multiplex PCR; TCRdb has only the in-frame clones, and not every one. The sample holds 140,000 to 150,000 clones, 80% to 85% seen once. This CDR3 spans 17 amino acids. Trimming pared 3 bases from V and 5 bases from J, leaving 19 bases between. Germline assignment: CDR1 MNHEY and CDR2 SMNVEV (reference sequence). This record comes from a study of T cell responses to AZD1222 COVID-19 vaccine. Whole-study findings and limits: With dominance at 160-218 and 743-854, vaccine-associated CD4 TCRs spanned spike. Donors in the cohort were predominantly white British and more often female, and clonal diversity was possibly underestimated. Two AZD1222 doses significantly raised spike-specific TCR breadth and depth over controls. Only six or seven AZD1222 recipients were seropositive at baseline.

The sequencing here drew on peripheral blood, taken on day 0 of MenACWY control vaccination. The sequence was collected from an adult in good health. The chain employs TRBV27 and TRBJ2-2, with D possibly TRBD1 on 6 matching bases. The CDR3 loop reads CASSFGNPGGLTGELFF. The CDR3 DNA reads as TGTGCCAGCAGTTTTGGCAACCCTGGGGGCCTTACCGGGGAGCTGTTTTTT.